These 22 T cell receptor beta chains originate from one sample sequenced in a study of control samples from healthy donors and cancer patients. Repertoires were generated with immunoSEQ multiplex PCR, while TCRdb's copy carries only in-frame clones and drops some. The sample shows more than 150,000 clones, roughly 90% of them seen only once. Sequenced material: blood. Receptors were obtained from a woman aged 25-40 years in good health.

V gene TRBV4-3 combines with J gene TRBJ2-7; possibly TRBD2 for D (6 bases). This CDR3 is 15 amino acids long. Per germline, CDR1 LGHNA and CDR2 YSLEER. The germline V and J ends were trimmed by 4 bases and 6 bases, with 19 bases remaining between them. CDR3 in DNA: TGCGCCAGCAGCCGAGGAGGGGCAGGGATCGGCGAGCAGTACTTC. It codes for CASSRGGAGIGEQYF.

CDR3 loop: CASSSEGGPQETQYF. The CDR3 region has the DNA TGTGCCAGCAGCTCGGAGGGGGGACCACAAGAGACCCAGTACTTC. This chain links TRBV5-4 with TRBJ2-5, with D tentatively TRBD1 or TRBD2 (6 bases each). The CDR3 runs to 15 residues. V shed 3 bases and J shed 2 bases, with 14 bases lying between them. Germline V CDR1 and CDR2: SGHNT, YYREEE (reference sequence).

The rearrangement joins TRBV5-1 to TRBJ1-4; D may be TRBD1 (6 bases). Trimming removed 5 bases from V and 3 bases from J, with 11 bases in between. Germline CDR1 SGHRS, CDR2 YFSETQ. The CDR3 covers 14 residues. The CDR3 loop reads CASSQQGSNEKLFF. The CDR3 DNA sequence: TGCGCCAGCAGTCAACAGGGCTCTAATGAAAAACTGTTTTTT.

J is TRBJ2-2 and V is TRBV28, with a possible D match to TRBD1 (5 bases). Trimming shortened V by 2 bases and J by 5 bases, and 15 bases separated the two germline ends. This CDR3 is 16 amino acids long. Germline V gene sequence: CDR1 MDHEN, CDR2 SYDVKM. CDR3 sequence: CASSLRSGKGTGELFF. CDR3 DNA sequence: TGTGCCAGCAGTTTAAGGTCAGGGAAGGGGACCGGGGAGCTGTTTTTT.

This chain links TRBV28 with TRBJ1-2, with 7 nucleotides matching TRBD1. This CDR3 comprises 14 residues. CDR1 MDHEN and CDR2 SYDVKM come from the germline V gene. Trimming at V came to 3 bases and at J to 3 bases, leaving 4 bases not matched to a gene. The CDR3, as DNA: TGTGCCAGCAGTTTTGGCAGGGGGGACTATGGCTACACCTTC. It specifies CASSFGRGDYGYTF.

As DNA, the CDR3 is TGTGCCAGCAGTGGCTTGGGACTAGCGGGAAATGAGCAGTTCTTC. It translates to CASSGLGLAGNEQFF. The chain is built from TRBV28 and TRBJ2-1; the match to TRBD2 covers 13 bases. Germline lookup yields CDR1 MDHEN and CDR2 SYDVKM. J lost 7 bases, V lost 5 bases, and 5 bases had no gene match. CDR3 length: 15 amino acids. The entire variable domain, with the rest obtained from reference TRBV28 and TRBJ2-1, is as follows: DVKVTQSSRYLVKRTGEKVFLECVQDMDHENMFWYRQDPGLGLRLIYFSYDVKMKEKGDIPEGYSVSREKKERFSLILESASTNQTSMYLCASSGLGLAGNEQFFGPGTRLTVL.

The chain couples TRBV6-5 to TRBJ2-7; D may be TRBD1 (6 bases). The V end lost 4 bases, the J end lost 4 bases, and 14 bases lay between the germline ends. The CDR3 is 14 residues long. Germline loops: CDR1 MNHEY, CDR2 SVGAGI. CDR3 region: CASSSRGLVYEQYF. CDR3 sequence (DNA): TGTGCCAGCAGTTCCAGGGGCCTCGTGTACGAGCAGTACTTC.

V is TRBV18 and J is TRBJ1-4; 7 bases agree with TRBD1. V dropped 3 bases and J dropped 6; count of bases not matched to a gene: 7. Germline-derived CDR1 and CDR2 are KGHSH and LQKENI. CDR3 length: 15 residues. The CDR3 DNA sequence: TGTGCCAGCTCACCTGGACAGGAAAGGGATGAAAAACTGTTTTTT. Translated, it gives CASSPGQERDEKLFF.

The rearrangement joins TRBV29-1 to TRBJ1-1; D may be TRBD1 (6 bases). CDR1 and CDR2 (germline): SQVTM, ANQGSEA. V lost 5 bases, J lost 0 bases, and 10 bases lay in between. The CDR3 has 13 amino acids. CDR3 amino acids: CSVQGFMNTEAFF. For the CDR3, the DNA is TGCAGCGTTCAGGGGTTCATGAACACTGAAGCTTTCTTT.

The chain joins TRBV21-1 to TRBJ2-3; the table's D call TRBD1 went unverified against the DNA. TRBV21-1 is shown as a pseudogene. The CDR3 spans 12 residues. In nucleotides, the CDR3 is TGTGCCATCTATTCAGGGTCAGATACGCAGTATTTT. Amino acid sequence: CAIYSGSDTQYF.

The chain couples TRBV9 to TRBJ1-1; D remains ambiguous. CDR3 size: 14 residues. V was cut by 0 bases and J by 1 base, with 7 bases left in between. Per the germline V gene, CDR1 is SGDLS and CDR2 is YYNGEE. As DNA, the CDR3 is TGTGCCAGCAGCGTAGACCTAGGGAACACTGAAGCTTTCTTT. As protein: CASSVDLGNTEAFF.

The rearrangement joins TRBV3-1 (or the pseudogene TRBV3-2) to TRBJ1-1; possible D gene TRBD1, 5 bases. V gave up 4 bases and J gave up 6 bases, with 15 bases separating them. This CDR3 has 14 residues. CDR1 is LGHDT, CDR2 YNNKEL, per germline (reference sequence). The CDR3 reads CASSPGGGGSEAFF. For the CDR3, the DNA is TGTGCCAGCAGCCCTGGCGGGGGAGGCTCTGAAGCTTTCTTT.

This chain links TRBV6-1 with TRBJ2-1; 9 bases are a match to TRBD2. V lost 1 base, J lost 9 bases, and 7 bases stayed unmatched. Per the germline V gene, CDR1 is MNHNS and CDR2 is SASEGT. This CDR3 has 15 amino acids. In DNA form, the CDR3 reads TGTGCCAGCAGTGAAGTTGCGGGAGGGCTTGGTGAGCAGTTCTTC. It yields the protein CASSEVAGGLGEQFF.

The V and J genes are TRBV12-3 or TRBV12-4 and TRBJ1-2; the D gene is possibly TRBD1 (5 bases). The V end was cut by 6 bases, the J end by 2 bases, with 10 bases between. The CDR3 sequence is 13 residues long. The CDR3 nucleotides are TGTGCCAGCAGCCCGGGACGGAACTATGGCTACACCTTC. This gives the protein CASSPGRNYGYTF.

CDR3 region: CASSRSANTIYF. CDR3 coding DNA: TGTGCCAGCAGCCGAAGCGCAAACACCATATATTTT. The chain couples TRBV3-1 (or the pseudogene TRBV3-2) to TRBJ1-3; no reliable D call. Germline assignment: CDR1 LGHDT and CDR2 YNNKEL (reference sequence). The CDR3 sequence is 12 residues long. V lost 4 bases to trimming and J lost 6 bases, with 7 bases between them.

V usage is TRBV2 and J usage is TRBJ1-3; the D gene is possibly TRBD1 (6 bases). The CDR3 runs to 16 residues. Trimming left V 5 bases short and J 0 bases short, with 14 bases between. Germline assignment: CDR1 SNHLY and CDR2 FYNNEI. The CDR3 bases are TGTGCCAGCAGTCCCGACAGGCTGAGCTCTGGAAACACCATATATTTT. Amino acids: CASSPDRLSSGNTIYF.

The CDR3 sequence: CASSSTGTSQETQYF. CDR3 DNA: TGTGCCAGCAGTTCGACGGGGACCTCTCAAGAGACCCAGTACTTC. J is TRBJ2-5 and V is TRBV6-2 or TRBV6-3, with D perhaps assigned TRBD1 or TRBD2 (5 bases each). Trimming cost V 4 bases and J 2 bases, with 14 bases left between them. This CDR3 has 15 amino acids. Germline-derived CDR1 and CDR2 are MNHEY and SVGEGT.

This clone came up once. The chain is built from TRBV4-2 and TRBJ1-2, with D perhaps TRBD1 (6 bases). Per the germline V gene, CDR1 is LGHNA and CDR2 is YNFKEQ. There are 16 residues in the CDR3. V was trimmed by 2 bases and J by 4 bases, leaving 17 bases between them. The CDR3 DNA sequence: TGTGCCAGCAGCCAAAAAGGGGGGGACCGATCCTATGGCTACACCTTC. It codes for CASSQKGGDRSYGYTF.

This sequence joins TRBV9 and TRBJ2-7; weak D call: TRBD2 (6 bases). V was clipped by 3 bases and J by 6 bases, with 16 bases between them. The germline V gene has CDR1 SGDLS and CDR2 YYNGEE. The CDR3 runs 14 residues. The CDR3 nucleotides are TGTGCCAGCAGCGCCTCCACTAGCACCGGCGAGCAGTACTTC. Translating gives CASSASTSTGEQYF.

This clone occurred a few times. The CDR3 spells CASSLSGGGGSPLHF. The DNA for the CDR3 is TGTGCCAGCAGCTTAAGTGGGGGTGGAGGGTCACCCCTCCACTTT. The rearrangement links TRBV7-3 to TRBJ1-6, with TRBD1 as a possible D gene (5 bases). V shed 1 base and J shed 10 bases, with 14 bases lying between them. The CDR3 totals 15 residues. Looked up from germline, CDR1 is SGHTA and CDR2 is FQGTGA.

The chain joins TRBV28 to TRBJ1-4; no reliable D call. In germline, CDR1 is MDHEN, CDR2 SYDVKM. The CDR3 covers 12 residues. With 6 bases removed from V and 5 bases from J, the gap between germline ends came to 7 bases. CDR3 DNA sequence: TGTGCCAGCAGCTTTAGAAATGAAAAACTGTTTTTT. Translation gives CASSFRNEKLFF.

V gene TRBV28 combines with J gene TRBJ2-5; 15 positions match TRBD2. The CDR3 length is 17 residues. CDR1 is MDHEN and CDR2 is SYDVKM in the germline V gene. V shed 5 bases and J 2 bases; nucleotides not matched to a gene: 6. CDR3 residues: CASSGLAGGRRQETQYF. Written as DNA, the CDR3 is TGTGCCAGCAGTGGACTAGCGGGAGGGAGGCGGCAAGAGACCCAGTACTTC.